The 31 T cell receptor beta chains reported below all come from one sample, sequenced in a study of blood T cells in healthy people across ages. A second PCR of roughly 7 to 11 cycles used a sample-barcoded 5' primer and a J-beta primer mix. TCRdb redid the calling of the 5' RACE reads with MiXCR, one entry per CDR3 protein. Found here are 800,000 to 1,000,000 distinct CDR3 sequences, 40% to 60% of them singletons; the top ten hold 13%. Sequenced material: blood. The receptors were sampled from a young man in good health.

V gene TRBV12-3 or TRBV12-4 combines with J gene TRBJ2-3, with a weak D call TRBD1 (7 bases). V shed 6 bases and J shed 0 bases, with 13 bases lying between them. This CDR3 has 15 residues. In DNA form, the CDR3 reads TGTGCCAGCAGCCGCGGGACAGCGAGCACAGATACGCAGTATTTT. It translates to CASSRGTASTDTQYF.

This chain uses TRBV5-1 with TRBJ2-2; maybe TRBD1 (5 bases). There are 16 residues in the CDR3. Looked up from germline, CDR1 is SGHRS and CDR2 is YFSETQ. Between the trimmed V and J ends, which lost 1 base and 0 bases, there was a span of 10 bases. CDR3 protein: CASSLTGLPNTGELFF. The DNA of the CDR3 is TGCGCCAGCAGCTTGACAGGCCTCCCGAACACCGGGGAGCTGTTTTTT. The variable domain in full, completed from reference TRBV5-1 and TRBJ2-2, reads KAGVTQTPRYLIKTRGQQVTLSCSPISGHRSVSWYQQTPGQGLQFLFEYFSETQRNKGNFPGRFSGRQFSNSRSEMNVSTLELGDSALYLCASSLTGLPNTGELFFGEGSRLTVL.

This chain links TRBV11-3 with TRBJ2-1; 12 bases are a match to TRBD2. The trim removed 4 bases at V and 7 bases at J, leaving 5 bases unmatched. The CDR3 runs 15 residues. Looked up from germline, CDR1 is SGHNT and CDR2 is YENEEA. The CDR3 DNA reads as TGTGCCAGCAGCTCTAGCGGGGGGGCCACGAATGAGCAGTTCTTC. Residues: CASSSSGGATNEQFF.

DNA for the CDR3: TGCAGCTCAAAGTTGGGGGGGAACACTGAAGCTTTCTTT. It specifies CSSKLGGNTEAFF. The J gene is TRBJ1-1, the V gene TRBV29-1; D possibly corresponds to TRBD1 (5 bases). CDR3 length equals 13 residues. Germline V gene sequence: CDR1 SQVTM, CDR2 ANQGSEA. The V gene lost 8 bases and the J gene lost 1 base, with 14 bases spanning the gap.

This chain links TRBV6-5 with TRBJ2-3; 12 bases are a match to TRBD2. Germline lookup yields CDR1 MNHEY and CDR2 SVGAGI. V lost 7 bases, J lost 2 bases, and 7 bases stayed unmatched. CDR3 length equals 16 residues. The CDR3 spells CASKETSGGITDTQYF. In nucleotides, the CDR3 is TGTGCCAGCAAGGAGACTAGCGGGGGAATCACAGATACGCAGTATTTT.

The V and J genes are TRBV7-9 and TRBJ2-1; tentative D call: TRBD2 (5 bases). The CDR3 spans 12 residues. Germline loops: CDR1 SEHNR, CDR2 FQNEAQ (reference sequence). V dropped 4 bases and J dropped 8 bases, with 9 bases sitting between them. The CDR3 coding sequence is TGTGCCAGCAGCTCTAGCTGGGATGAGCAGTTCTTC. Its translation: CASSSSWDEQFF.

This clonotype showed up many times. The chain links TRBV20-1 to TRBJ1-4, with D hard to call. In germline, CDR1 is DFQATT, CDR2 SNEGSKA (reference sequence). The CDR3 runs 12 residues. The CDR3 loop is CSAGKLWEKLFF. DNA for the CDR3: TGCAGCGCCGGGAAGTTGTGGGAAAAACTGTTTTTT.

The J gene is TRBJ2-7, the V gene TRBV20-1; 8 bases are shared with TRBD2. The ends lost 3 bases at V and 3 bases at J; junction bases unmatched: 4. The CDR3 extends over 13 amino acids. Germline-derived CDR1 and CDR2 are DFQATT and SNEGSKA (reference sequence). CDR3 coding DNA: TGCAGTGCTAGGCGGGGGGACCTCTACGAGCAGTACTTC. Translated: CSARRGDLYEQYF.

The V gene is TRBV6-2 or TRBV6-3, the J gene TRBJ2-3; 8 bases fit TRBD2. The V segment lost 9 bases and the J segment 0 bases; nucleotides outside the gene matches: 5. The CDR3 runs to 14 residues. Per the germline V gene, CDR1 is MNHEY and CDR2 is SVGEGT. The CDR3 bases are TGTGCCAGTGCCCGGGGGGGTAGCACAGATACGCAGTATTTT. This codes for CASARGGSTDTQYF.

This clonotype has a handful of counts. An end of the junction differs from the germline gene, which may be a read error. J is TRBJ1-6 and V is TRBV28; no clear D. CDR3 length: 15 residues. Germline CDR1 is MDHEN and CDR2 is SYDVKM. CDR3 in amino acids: CASSLVEGLNSPLHF. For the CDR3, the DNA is TGTGCTAGCAGTTTAGTGGAAGGTTTGAATTCACCCCTCCACTTT.

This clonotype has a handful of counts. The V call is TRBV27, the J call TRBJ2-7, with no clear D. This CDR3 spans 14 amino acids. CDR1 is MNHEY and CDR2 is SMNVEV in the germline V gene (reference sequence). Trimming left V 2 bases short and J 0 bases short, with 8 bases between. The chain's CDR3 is CASSLTAVSYEQYF. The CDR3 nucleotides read TGTGCCAGCAGTTTAACGGCGGTCTCCTACGAGCAGTACTTC.

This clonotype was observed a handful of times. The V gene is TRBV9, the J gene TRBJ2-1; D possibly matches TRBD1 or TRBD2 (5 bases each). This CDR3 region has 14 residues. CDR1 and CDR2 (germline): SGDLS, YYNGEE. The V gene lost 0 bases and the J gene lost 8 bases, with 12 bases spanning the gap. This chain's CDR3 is CASSVDQRGDEQFF. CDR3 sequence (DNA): TGTGCCAGCAGCGTAGACCAGAGGGGCGATGAGCAGTTCTTC.

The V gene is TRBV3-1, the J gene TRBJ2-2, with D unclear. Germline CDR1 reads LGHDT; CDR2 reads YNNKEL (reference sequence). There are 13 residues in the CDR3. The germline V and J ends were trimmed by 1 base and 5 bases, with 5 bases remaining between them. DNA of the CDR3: TGTGCCAGCAGCCAAGTGGGTACCGGGGAGCTGTTTTTT. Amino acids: CASSQVGTGELFF. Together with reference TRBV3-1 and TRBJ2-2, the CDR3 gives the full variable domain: DTAVSQTPKYLVTQMGNDKSIKCEQNLGHDTMYWYKQDSKKFLKIMFSYNNKELIINETVPNRFSPKSPDKAHLNLHINSLELGDSAVYFCASSQVGTGELFFGEGSRLTVL.

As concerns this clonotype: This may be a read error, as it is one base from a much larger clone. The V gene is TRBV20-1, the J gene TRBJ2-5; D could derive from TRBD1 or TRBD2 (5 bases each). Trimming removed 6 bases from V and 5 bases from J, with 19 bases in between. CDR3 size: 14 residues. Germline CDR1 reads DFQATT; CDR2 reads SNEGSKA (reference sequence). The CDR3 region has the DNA TGCAGTGCCAGGGTTGTGGGGGACGCCGAGACCCAGTACTTC. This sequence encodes CSARVVGDAETQYF.

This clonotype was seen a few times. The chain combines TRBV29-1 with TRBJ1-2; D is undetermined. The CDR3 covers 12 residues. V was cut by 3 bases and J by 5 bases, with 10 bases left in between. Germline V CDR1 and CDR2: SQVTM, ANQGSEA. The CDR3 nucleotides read TGCAGCGTTGATGAGGGCGGTTATGGCTACACCTTC. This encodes CSVDEGGYGYTF. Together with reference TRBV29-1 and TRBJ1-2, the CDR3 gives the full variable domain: SAVISQKPSRDICQRGTSLTIQCQVDSQVTMMFWYRQQPGQSLTLIATANQGSEATYESGFVIDKFPISRPNLTFSTLTVSNMSPEDSSIYLCSVDEGGYGYTFGSGTRLTVV.

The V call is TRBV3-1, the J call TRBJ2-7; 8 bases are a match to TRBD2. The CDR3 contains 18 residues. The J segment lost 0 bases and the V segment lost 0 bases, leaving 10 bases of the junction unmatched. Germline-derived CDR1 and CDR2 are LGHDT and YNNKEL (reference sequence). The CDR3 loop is CASSQDWGSGRGSYEQYF. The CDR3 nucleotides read TGTGCCAGCAGCCAAGATTGGGGAAGCGGGAGAGGCTCCTACGAGCAGTACTTC.

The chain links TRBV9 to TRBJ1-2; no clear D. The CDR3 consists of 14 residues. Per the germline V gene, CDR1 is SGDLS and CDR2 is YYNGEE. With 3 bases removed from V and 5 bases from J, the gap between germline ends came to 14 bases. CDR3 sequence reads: CASSGETAIYGYTF. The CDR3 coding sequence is TGTGCCAGCAGCGGAGAAACCGCCATATATGGCTACACCTTC.

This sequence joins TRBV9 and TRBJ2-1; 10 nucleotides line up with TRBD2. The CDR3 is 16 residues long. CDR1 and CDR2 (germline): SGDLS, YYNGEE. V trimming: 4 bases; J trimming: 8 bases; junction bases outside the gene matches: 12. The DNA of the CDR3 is TGTGCCAGCAGCAAAGCGATTACTAGCGGGGAGGATGAGCAGTTCTTC. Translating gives CASSKAITSGEDEQFF.

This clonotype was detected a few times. The CDR3 sequence is CASSGGGANEQFF. DNA for the CDR3: TGTGCCAGCAGTGGGGGGGGGGCCAATGAGCAGTTCTTC. The gene calls are TRBV28 and TRBJ2-1; D perhaps matches TRBD2 (7 bases). There are 13 residues in the CDR3. CDR1 is MDHEN and CDR2 is SYDVKM in the germline V gene. V was cut by 5 bases and J by 6 bases, with 11 bases left in between.

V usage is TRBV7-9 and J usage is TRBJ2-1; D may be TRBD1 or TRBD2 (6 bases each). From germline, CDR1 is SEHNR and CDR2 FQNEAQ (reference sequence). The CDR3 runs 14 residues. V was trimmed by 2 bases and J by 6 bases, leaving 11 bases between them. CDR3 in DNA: TGTGCCAGCAGCTTACGTACGGGGGCCAATGAGCAGTTCTTC. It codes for CASSLRTGANEQFF.

CDR3 region: CASSQIPIYEQYF. The CDR3 region has the DNA TGCGCCAGCAGCCAGATCCCAATCTACGAGCAGTACTTC. V gene TRBV5-1 combines with J gene TRBJ2-7; no clear D. V was cut by 4 bases and J by 3 bases, with 11 bases left in between. The CDR3 is 13 amino acids. Germline CDR1 reads SGHRS; CDR2 reads YFSETQ.

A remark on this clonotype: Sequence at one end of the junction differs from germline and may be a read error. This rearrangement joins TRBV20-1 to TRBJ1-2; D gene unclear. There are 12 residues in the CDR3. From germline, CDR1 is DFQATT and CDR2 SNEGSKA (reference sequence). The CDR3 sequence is CSAERGSYGYIF. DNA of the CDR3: TGCAGTGCAGAGCGAGGGAGCTATGGCTACATCTTC.

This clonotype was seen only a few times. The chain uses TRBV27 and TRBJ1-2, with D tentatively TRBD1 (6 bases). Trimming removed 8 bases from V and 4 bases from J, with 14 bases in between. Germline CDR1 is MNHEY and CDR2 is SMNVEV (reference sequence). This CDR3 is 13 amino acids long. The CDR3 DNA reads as TGTGCCAGCGGTAAGACAGGTTTCTATGGCTACACCTTC. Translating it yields CASGKTGFYGYTF.

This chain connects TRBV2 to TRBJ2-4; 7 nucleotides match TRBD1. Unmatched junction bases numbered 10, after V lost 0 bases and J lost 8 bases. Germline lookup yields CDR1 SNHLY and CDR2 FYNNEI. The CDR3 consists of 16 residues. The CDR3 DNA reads TGTGCCAGCAGTGAAGCGATCACAGGGGCTATGGACATTCAGTACTTC. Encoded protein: CASSEAITGAMDIQYF.

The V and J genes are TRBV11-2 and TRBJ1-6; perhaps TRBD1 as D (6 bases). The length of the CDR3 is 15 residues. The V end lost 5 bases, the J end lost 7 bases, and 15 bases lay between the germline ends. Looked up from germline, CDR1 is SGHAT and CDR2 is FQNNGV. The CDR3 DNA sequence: TGTGCCAGCAGCCTCGACAGGCCCGGGAATTCACCCCTCCACTTT. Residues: CASSLDRPGNSPLHF.

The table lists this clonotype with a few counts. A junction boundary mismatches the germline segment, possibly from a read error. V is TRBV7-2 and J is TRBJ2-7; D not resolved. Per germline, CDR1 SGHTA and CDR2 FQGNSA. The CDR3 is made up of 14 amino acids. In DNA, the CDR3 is TGTGCCAGCACCCCTGGGCGGTCTACGTTCGTGCAGTACTTT. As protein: CASTPGRSTFVQYF.

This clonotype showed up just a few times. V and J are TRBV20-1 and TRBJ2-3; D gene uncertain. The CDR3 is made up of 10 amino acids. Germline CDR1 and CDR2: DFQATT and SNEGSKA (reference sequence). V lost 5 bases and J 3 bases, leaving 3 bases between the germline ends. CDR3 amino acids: CSAWTDTQYF. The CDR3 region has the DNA TGCAGTGCTTGGACAGATACGCAGTATTTT.

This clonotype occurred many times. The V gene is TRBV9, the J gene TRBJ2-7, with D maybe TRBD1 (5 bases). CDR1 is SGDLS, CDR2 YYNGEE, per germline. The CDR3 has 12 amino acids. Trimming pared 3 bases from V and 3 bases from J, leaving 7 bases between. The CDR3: CASSEDNYEQYF. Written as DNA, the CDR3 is TGTGCCAGCAGCGAGGACAACTACGAGCAGTACTTC.

The CDR3 nucleotides read TGTGCCAGCAGTTTATCGGGGTTACTCGCGTGGGGCTACACCTTC. Its translation is CASSLSGLLAWGYTF. The rearrangement links TRBV27 to TRBJ1-2; unclear D gene. Germline-derived CDR1 and CDR2 are MNHEY and SMNVEV (reference sequence). V shed 0 bases and J shed 8 bases, with 16 bases lying between them. The CDR3 totals 15 residues.

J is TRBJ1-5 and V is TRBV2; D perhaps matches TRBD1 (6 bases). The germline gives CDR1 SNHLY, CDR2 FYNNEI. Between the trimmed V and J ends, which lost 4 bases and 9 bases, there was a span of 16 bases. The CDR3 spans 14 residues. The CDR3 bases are TGTGCCAGCAGTGTCCAGGCAGGGGATCGGCCCCAGCATTTT. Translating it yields CASSVQAGDRPQHF.

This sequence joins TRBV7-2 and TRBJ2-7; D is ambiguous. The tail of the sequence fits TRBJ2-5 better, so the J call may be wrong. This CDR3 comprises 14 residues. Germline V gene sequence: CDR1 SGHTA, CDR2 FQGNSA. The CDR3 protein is CASSLVPRRETQYF. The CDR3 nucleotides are TGTGCCAGCAGCTTAGTGCCTAGAAGGGAGACCCAGTACTTC.